The rows below give T cell receptor beta chains drawn from one sample of a study of cytomegalovirus exposure and HLA in healthy donors. Data came from immunoSEQ multiplex PCR; TCRdb stores just in-frame clones and leaves some out. The data show about 130,000 clones, around 80% seen once. Sequencing was performed on PBMCs. The receptors stem from a man aged 30 to 45 in good health. The CDR3 runs from the conserved cysteine through the conserved F or W. A D gene is named only where the DNA matches it firmly. The size entry is marked missing in some rows and otherwise reads once, few, many or a size class.

13,TRBJ1-1,.,.,TRBV25-1,CAGSVTENTEAFF,TGTGCCGGCAGTGTTACAGAAAACACTGAAGCTTTCTTT
16,TRBJ2-2,TRBD2,.,TRBV14,CASSPVREGLSGELFF,TGTGCCAGCAGCCCAGTGCGGGAGGGCCTTTCCGGGGAGCTGTTTTTT
13,TRBJ2-1,TRBD2,.,TRBV18,CASSQTSANEQFF,TGTGCCAGCTCACAAACTAGCGCCAATGAGCAGTTCTTC
15,TRBJ2-3,TRBD2,.,TRBV2,CASRLAGRRTDTQYF,TGTGCCAGCAGGCTAGCGGGGCGGCGGACAGATACGCAGTATTTT
12,TRBJ2-2,.,.,TRBV18,CASSVYTGELFF,TGTGCCAGCTCAGTCTACACCGGGGAGCTGTTTTTT
15,TRBJ2-3,.,.,TRBV2,CASSDSIGATDTQYF,TGTGCCAGCAGTGACTCGATAGGGGCCACAGATACGCAGTATTTT
14,TRBJ1-6,TRBD1,.,TRBV7-8,CASSTGQGSSPLHF,TGTGCCAGCAGCACAGGACAGGGGTCTTCACCCCTCCACTTT
14,TRBJ1-1,.,.,TRBV5-1,CASTPVGRNTEAFF,TGCGCCAGCACCCCGGTGGGCAGGAACACTGAAGCTTTCTTT
14,TRBJ2-7,.,.,TRBV9,CASSGNGSPYEQYF,TGTGCCAGCAGCGGCAACGGGAGCCCCTACGAGCAGTACTTC
14,TRBJ2-7,.,.,TRBV5-1,CASSATGIGYEQYF,TGCGCCAGCAGCGCGACGGGAATTGGCTACGAGCAGTACTTC
14,TRBJ2-7,.,.,TRBV6-5,CASRKKGGSYEQYF,TGTGCCAGCAGGAAAAAAGGCGGGTCCTACGAGCAGTACTTC
17,TRBJ1-5,.,.,TRBV15,CATSRDGMAGRNQPQHF,TGTGCCACCAGCAGAGATGGAATGGCAGGGCGGAATCAGCCCCAGCATTTT
15,TRBJ2-1,.,few,TRBV19,CASSNQRGSYNEQFF,TGTGCCAGTAGTAACCAGAGGGGGTCCTACAATGAGCAGTTCTTC
14,TRBJ2-2,TRBD1,.,TRBV19,CASSVPTGAGELFF,TGTGCCAGTAGTGTCCCGACAGGGGCCGGGGAGCTGTTTTTT
17,TRBJ1-1,.,.,TRBV28,CASSLLARRRGDTEAFF,TGTGCCAGCAGTTTACTGGCTCGCCGTAGGGGTGACACTGAAGCTTTCTTT
17,TRBJ2-5,.,.,TRBV18,CASSPRDTSRSQETQYF,TGTGCCAGCTCACCACGGGACACCTCACGCTCCCAAGAGACCCAGTACTTC
13,TRBJ2-2,.,few,TRBV28,CAAAGPYTGELFF,TGTGCCGCCGCGGGACCATACACCGGGGAGCTGTTTTTT
15,TRBJ1-6,.,.,TRBV30,CAWSADTRPNSPLHF,TGTGCCTGGAGTGCCGACACGAGACCGAATTCACCCCTCCACTTT
14,TRBJ1-1,.,few,TRBV30,CAWSPTDRSTEAFF,TGTGCCTGGAGTCCTACAGACAGATCAACCGAAGCTTTCTTT
14,TRBJ1-2,TRBD1,.,TRBV5-1,CASSKDRGQDGYTF,TGCGCCAGCAGCAAGGACAGGGGGCAGGATGGCTACACCTTC
13,TRBJ2-3,.,.,TRBV7-3,CASSGRGGDTQYF,TGTGCCAGCAGCGGGCGGGGAGGAGATACGCAGTATTTT
14,TRBJ1-1,TRBD1,.,TRBV2,CASDRGNRGTEAFF,TGTGCCAGCGACAGGGGGAATCGGGGCACTGAAGCTTTCTTT
18,TRBJ1-5,.,.,TRBV2,CASSDLPLRGARSPPQHF,TGTGCCAGCAGTGATTTACCCCTTCGGGGGGCGAGAAGTCCGCCCCAGCATTTT
15,TRBJ2-7,.,.,TRBV7-9,CASSPSRTYSYEQYF,TGTGCCAGCAGCCCCTCTCGGACATACTCCTACGAGCAGTACTTC
15,TRBJ2-2,TRBD1,.,TRBV9,CASSARQGKTGELFF,TGTGCCAGCAGCGCAAGACAGGGGAAGACCGGGGAGCTGTTTTTT
17,TRBJ2-4,.,.,TRBV28,CASSSQDPTTGKNIQYF,TGTGCCAGCAGCTCCCAAGACCCGACAACCGGCAAAAACATTCAGTACTTC